The 28 T cell receptor beta chains below were found in one sample sequenced in a study of blood T cell repertoires in COVID-19. The assay was immunoSEQ multiplex PCR, and TCRdb's table has in-frame clones only and misses some. The sample gives 90,000 to 120,000 clones, around 84% of which show up once; under 2.5% is in the top ten. The sample was peripheral blood. The origin of the receptors is a human donor in a cohort sampled during active COVID-19.

This rearrangement joins TRBV5-4 to TRBJ2-3; 13 positions match TRBD2. V was clipped by 4 bases and J by 5 bases; unmatched bases: 7. CDR1 SGHNT and CDR2 YYREEE come from the germline V gene (reference sequence). This CDR3 has 16 residues. CDR3: CASSPTSGGFLDTQYF. In DNA form, the CDR3 reads TGTGCCAGCAGCCCGACTAGCGGGGGGTTTTTAGATACGCAGTATTTT. Based on the CDR3 plus reference TRBV5-4 and TRBJ2-3, the full variable domain is ETGVTQSPTHLIKTRGQQVTLRCSSQSGHNTVSWYQQALGQGPQFIFQYYREEENGRGNFPPRFSGLQFPNYSSELNVNALELDDSALYLCASSPTSGGFLDTQYFGPGTRLTVL.

The chain uses TRBV7-8 and TRBJ2-2, with D perhaps TRBD2 (7 bases). Trimming cost V 1 base and J 4 bases, with 13 bases left between them. Per the germline V gene, CDR1 is SGHVS and CDR2 is FQNEAQ. This CDR3 has 16 residues. The CDR3 DNA reads as TGTGCCAGCAGCTTAGTGTCCGGGGGGCTCACCGGGGAGCTGTTTTTT. It encodes CASSLVSGGLTGELFF. Variable domain in full (rest from reference TRBV7-8 and TRBJ2-2): GAGVSQSPRYKVAKRGQDVALRCDPISGHVSLFWYQQALGQGPEFLTYFQNEAQLDKSGLPSDRFFAERPEGSVSTLKIQRTQQEDSAVYLCASSLVSGGLTGELFFGEGSRLTVL.

The chain is built from TRBV5-4 and TRBJ2-1; 12 bases are shared with TRBD2. Germline trimming cut 0 bases from V and 8 bases from J; bases unmatched to any gene: 3. This CDR3 region has 15 residues. Germline V gene data show CDR1 as SGHNT and CDR2 as YYREEE (reference sequence). The CDR3 loop is CASSLATSGSYEQFF. As DNA, the CDR3 is TGTGCCAGCAGCTTGGCGACTAGCGGGAGCTATGAGCAGTTCTTC.

This sequence joins TRBV6-5 and TRBJ1-6; possible D gene TRBD1, 6 bases. This CDR3 is 13 amino acids long. CDR1 MNHEY and CDR2 SVGAGI come from the germline V gene. The V end lost 7 bases, the J end lost 5 bases, and 9 bases lay between the germline ends. CDR3 residues: CASTWTDNSPLHF. As DNA, the CDR3 is TGTGCCAGCACTTGGACAGATAATTCACCCCTCCACTTT.

In DNA form, the CDR3 reads TGTGCCAGCAGCAAGGCGTCAGGGGGCGCAGATACGCAGTATTTT. This encodes CASSKASGGADTQYF. The chain links TRBV6-2 or TRBV6-3 to TRBJ2-3, with 8 bases that match TRBD1. This CDR3 has 15 residues. V shed 6 bases, J shed 4 bases, and the junction held 9 bases outside the gene matches. The germline gives CDR1 MNHEY, CDR2 SVGEGT.

V usage is TRBV5-6 and J usage is TRBJ2-2; a weak D match, TRBD2 (7 bases). The CDR3 spans 16 residues. V lost 2 bases and J 1 base, leaving 12 bases between the germline ends. The germline V gene encodes CDR1 SGHDT and CDR2 YYEEEE. The CDR3 DNA follows: TGTGCCAGCAGCTTAGGGGAGGGGGTGAACACCGGGGAGCTGTTTTTT. Its translation is CASSLGEGVNTGELFF.

The chain joins TRBV18 to TRBJ2-5; no firm D call. CDR1 and CDR2 from the germline V gene are KGHSH and LQKENI. The CDR3 consists of 13 residues. V gave up 3 bases and J gave up 2 bases, with 7 bases separating them. The CDR3 loop is CASSPSQQETQYF. The CDR3 DNA reads as TGTGCCAGCTCACCGAGCCAACAAGAGACCCAGTACTTC.

The chain carries TRBV27 and TRBJ2-3; no clear D. V was trimmed by 8 bases and J by 0 bases, leaving 3 bases between them. CDR1 and CDR2 from the germline V gene are MNHEY and SMNVEV (reference sequence). This CDR3 contains 11 residues. CDR3 protein: CASLSTDTQYF. CDR3 bases: TGTGCCAGCCTGAGCACAGATACGCAGTATTTT.

The chain recombines TRBV30 with TRBJ2-7, with TRBD2 as a possible D gene (6 bases). The CDR3 is 12 amino acids. Germline CDR1 GTSNPN, CDR2 SVGIG (reference sequence). The ends were cut back, 6 bases at V and 6 bases at J, with 15 bases in the middle. The DNA for the CDR3 is TGTGCCTGCTTAATGGCAGCGGGCGAGCAGTACTTC. It encodes CACLMAAGEQYF.

This sequence joins TRBV5-1 and TRBJ2-7; D is ambiguous. Trimming shortened V by 6 bases and J by 0 bases, and 10 bases separated the two germline ends. The CDR3 length is 13 residues. Germline loops: CDR1 SGHRS, CDR2 YFSETQ. In DNA, the CDR3 is TGCGCCAGCAAAACAGACCTCTCCTACGAGCAGTACTTC. The encoded protein is CASKTDLSYEQYF.

The V gene is TRBV5-1, the J gene TRBJ2-1; 12 bases map to TRBD1. Losses at the gene ends were 0 bases for V and 9 bases for J; bases not matched to a gene: 16. The CDR3 is 19 residues long. Germline CDR1 and CDR2: SGHRS and YFSETQ. The CDR3 DNA is TGCGCCAGCAGCTTGGGGGTACCTGTGGGGACAGGGGGCCGGGGTGAGCAGTTCTTC. Translation: CASSLGVPVGTGGRGEQFF.

V is TRBV5-1 and J is TRBJ1-4; D perhaps matches TRBD1 (6 bases). V lost 5 bases and J 3 bases, leaving 11 bases between the germline ends. Germline V gene lookup returns CDR1 SGHRS and CDR2 YFSETQ. The CDR3 covers 14 residues. CDR3 nucleotide sequence: TGCGCCAGCAGTGTACAGGGTCCTAATGAAAAACTGTTTTTT. Translated: CASSVQGPNEKLFF. The full variable domain, its missing parts supplied by reference TRBV5-1 and TRBJ1-4, is KAGVTQTPRYLIKTRGQQVTLSCSPISGHRSVSWYQQTPGQGLQFLFEYFSETQRNKGNFPGRFSGRQFSNSRSEMNVSTLELGDSALYLCASSVQGPNEKLFFGSGTQLSVL.

This clone has a handful of counts. The V gene is TRBV7-2, the J gene TRBJ1-4, with D tentatively TRBD1 (6 bases). Germline V lookup: CDR1 SGHTA, CDR2 FQGNSA. CDR3 length equals 15 residues. Between the trimmed V and J ends, which lost 2 bases and 3 bases, there was a span of 10 bases. DNA of the CDR3: TGTGCCAGCAGCTTAACAGGGCTGGCTAATGAAAAACTGTTTTTT. It yields the protein CASSLTGLANEKLFF. The full variable domain, with the rest looked up from reference TRBV7-2 and TRBJ1-4, is GAGVSQSPSNKVTEKGKDVELRCDPISGHTALYWYRQSLGQGLEFLIYFQGNSAPDKSGLPSDRFSAERTGGSVSTLTIQRTQQEDSAVYLCASSLTGLANEKLFFGSGTQLSVL.

The chain is built from TRBV5-1 and TRBJ1-4, with D possibly TRBD1 on 5 matching bases. V dropped 7 bases and J dropped 7 bases, with 17 bases sitting between them. CDR1 and CDR2 from the germline V gene are SGHRS and YFSETQ. The CDR3 is 14 residues long. CDR3: CASSQGQVREKLFF. DNA of the CDR3: TGCGCCAGCTCTCAGGGCCAAGTTCGTGAAAAACTGTTTTTT.

The rearrangement links TRBV7-6 to TRBJ2-1, with a tentative D call TRBD2 (5 bases). This CDR3 region has 15 residues. In germline, CDR1 is SGHVS, CDR2 FNYEAQ. Trimming removed 1 base at V and 5 bases at J, with 12 bases between. The CDR3 spells CASSLVPNGDNEQFF. The CDR3 region has the DNA TGTGCCAGCAGCTTAGTTCCGAACGGGGACAATGAGCAGTTCTTC.

This chain links TRBV19 with TRBJ2-4, with a possible D match to TRBD2 (5 bases). V dropped 6 bases and J dropped 9 bases, with 12 bases sitting between them. The CDR3 extends over 12 amino acids. CDR1 and CDR2 (germline): LNHDA, SQIVND (reference sequence). CDR3 protein: CASSPEGLIQYF. DNA of the CDR3: TGTGCCAGTAGCCCCGAGGGTCTCATTCAGTACTTC.

The chain recombines TRBV11-1 with TRBJ2-7, with D possibly matching TRBD1 (7 bases). Germline CDR1 reads SGHAT; CDR2 reads FQDESV (reference sequence). V dropped 5 bases and J dropped 4 bases, with 15 bases sitting between them. The CDR3 spans 14 residues. The CDR3 loop is CASSRHQGGYEQYF. In DNA, the CDR3 is TGTGCCAGCAGCCGTCATCAGGGGGGTTACGAGCAGTACTTC. The entire variable domain, with the rest obtained from reference TRBV11-1 and TRBJ2-7, is as follows: EAEVAQSPRYKITEKSQAVAFWCDPISGHATLYWYRQILGQGPELLVQFQDESVVDDSQLPKDRFSAERLKGVDSTLKIQPAELGDSAMYLCASSRHQGGYEQYFGPGTRLTVT.

This chain links TRBV18 with TRBJ1-5; D is perhaps TRBD1 (5 bases). The V gene lost 3 bases and the J gene lost 7 bases, with 13 bases spanning the gap. This CDR3 is built from 14 residues. The germline CDR1 and CDR2 sequences are KGHSH and LQKENI. Here the CDR3 reads CASSPQGVYQPQHF. CDR3 sequence (DNA): TGTGCCAGCTCACCGCAGGGTGTATACCAGCCCCAGCATTTT.

The genes are TRBV2 and TRBJ1-1; unclear D gene. The V gene's germline CDR1 is SNHLY and CDR2 FYNNEI. The CDR3 consists of 11 residues. V was cut by 6 bases and J by 5 bases, with 7 bases left in between. The DNA for the CDR3 is TGTGCCAGCAGCGTCGGGACTGAAGCTTTCTTT. This codes for CASSVGTEAFF.

The chain links TRBV28 to TRBJ1-2; D is unresolved. CDR1 MDHEN and CDR2 SYDVKM come from the germline V gene. V lost 3 bases to trimming and J lost 3 bases, with 17 bases between them. This CDR3 comprises 16 residues. In DNA, the CDR3 is TGTGCCAGCAGTTTTGACCCCCCGGGAACTCACTATGGCTACACCTTC. This sequence encodes CASSFDPPGTHYGYTF.

V and J are TRBV19 and TRBJ1-5, with no clear D. Trimming shortened V by 10 bases and J by 1 base, and 29 bases separated the two germline ends. Germline CDR1 is LNHDA and CDR2 is SQIVND (reference sequence). The length of the CDR3 is 19 residues. CDR3 in DNA: TGTGCCACCAAAGGCTCGGCGACCGCTCTCGGGAGAAGCAATCAGCCCCAGCATTTT. Encoded protein: CATKGSATALGRSNQPQHF.

The CDR3 region is CASSYGGANSEQYF. The CDR3 coding sequence is TGTGCCAGCAGTTACGGGGGGGCCAACTCCGAGCAGTACTTC. V usage is TRBV6-5 and J usage is TRBJ2-7, with a tentative D call TRBD2 (7 bases). Germline lookup yields CDR1 MNHEY and CDR2 SVGAGI. Trimming removed 2 bases from V and 6 bases from J, with 14 bases in between. The CDR3 contains 14 residues.

The chain uses TRBV28 and TRBJ2-7; 8 nucleotides align to TRBD2. V gave up 8 bases and J gave up 0 bases; unmatched junction bases: 6. Germline CDR1 and CDR2: MDHEN and SYDVKM. The CDR3 length is 14 residues. The CDR3, as DNA: TGTGCCAGCGGCCCGGCGGGAGGCTCCTACGAGCAGTACTTC. Protein: CASGPAGGSYEQYF.

The CDR3 coding sequence is TGCGCCAGCAGCCAAGTACTAGCGGGAGGAAGCGGGGAGCTGTTTTTT. It specifies CASSQVLAGGSGELFF. This sequence joins TRBV4-1 and TRBJ2-2, with 12 bases identical to TRBD2. The CDR3 sequence is 16 residues long. Trimming took 1 base from V and 7 from J; bases not matched to a gene: 4. Germline V CDR1 and CDR2: MGHRA, YSYEKL.

The chain recombines TRBV19 with TRBJ2-5, with 8 bases identical to TRBD2. After removal of 5 bases from V and 3 bases from J, the junction contained 5 bases not matched to a gene. Looked up from germline, CDR1 is LNHDA and CDR2 is SQIVND (reference sequence). This CDR3 is 14 amino acids long. The CDR3 sequence is CASSLSGSKETQYF. The CDR3 DNA follows: TGTGCCAGTAGTCTGAGCGGGAGTAAAGAGACCCAGTACTTC.

The V call is TRBV10-1, the J call TRBJ2-3; 9 bases fit TRBD2. Germline trimming cut 3 bases from V and 0 bases from J; bases unmatched to any gene: 13. The CDR3 loop spans 19 amino acids. Looked up from germline, CDR1 is WNHNN and CDR2 is SYGVQD (reference sequence). CDR3 sequence: CASSDPAGGPMQSTDTQYF. The DNA for the CDR3 is TGCGCCAGCAGTGATCCAGCGGGAGGCCCAATGCAGAGCACAGATACGCAGTATTTT.

The chain is built from TRBV6-5 and TRBJ2-7; perhaps TRBD1 as D (5 bases). CDR3 length equals 12 residues. V lost 10 bases and J 3 bases, leaving 13 bases between the germline ends. CDR1 and CDR2 (germline): MNHEY, SVGAGI. CDR3 bases: TGTGCCACCGCGGACAATTTCTACGAGCAGTACTTC. Translated, it gives CATADNFYEQYF.

The chain combines TRBV6-1 with TRBJ2-3, with 14 bases matching TRBD2. The CDR3 has 18 residues. The junction had 12 bases not matched to a gene; V was cut back by 4 bases and J by 6 bases. Germline V gene lookup returns CDR1 MNHNS and CDR2 SASEGT. The CDR3 DNA follows: TGTGCCAGCAGTGGACGACTAGCGGGGGGGCGCACGAAGGATACGCAGTATTTT. It is translated as CASSGRLAGGRTKDTQYF.